These 29 T cell receptor beta chains share one sample of origin, sequenced in a study of blood T cell repertoires in COVID-19. The repertoire was sequenced with immunoSEQ multiplex PCR; TCRdb's copy has only in-frame clones and lacks some. The repertoire includes 200,000 to 250,000 clones, roughly 82% of them detected once, and more than 2% sits in the top ten. Sequences were obtained from PBMCs or T cells enriched from blood (not recorded which). The source is a woman aged 45-60 years who had recovered from COVID-19.

A few counts support this clone. The rearrangement uses TRBV7-2 and TRBJ1-2; D is perhaps TRBD1 (5 bases). Trimming pared 1 base from V and 4 bases from J, leaving 13 bases between. The CDR3 totals 15 residues. Germline V gene data show CDR1 as SGHTA and CDR2 as FQGNSA. The CDR3 reads CASSLVPGGSYGYTF. The CDR3 nucleotides read TGTGCCAGCAGCTTAGTTCCCGGGGGTTCCTATGGCTACACCTTC.

V and J are TRBV18 and TRBJ1-1, with D uncertain. The CDR3 is 15 amino acids. Deletions cut 0 bases from V and 5 bases from J, with 13 bases between. Looked up from germline, CDR1 is KGHSH and CDR2 is LQKENI. The CDR3 DNA reads as TGTGCCAGCTCACCACCGAGTCGGGGATGGACTGAAGCTTTCTTT. This sequence encodes CASSPPSRGWTEAFF.

This clone was counted a single time. V gene TRBV5-1 combines with J gene TRBJ1-5; D is perhaps TRBD1 (5 bases). CDR1 and CDR2 from the germline V gene are SGHRS and YFSETQ. Trimming took off 0 bases at V and 7 bases at J, with 11 bases between the two ends. CDR3 length: 14 residues. This CDR3 reads CASSLEAGRQPQHF. CDR3 nucleotides: TGCGCCAGCAGCTTGGAGGCAGGGCGACAGCCCCAGCATTTT.

The rearrangement links TRBV20-1 to TRBJ2-5; D gene ambiguous. The CDR3 covers 10 residues. Trimming stripped 7 bases from V and 3 bases from J, with 6 bases between. The germline CDR1 and CDR2 sequences are DFQATT and SNEGSKA (reference sequence). CDR3: CSGGEETQYF. The CDR3 DNA is TGCAGTGGAGGAGAAGAGACCCAGTACTTC.

V is TRBV11-2 and J is TRBJ1-2; D remains ambiguous. V was trimmed by 5 bases and J by 12 bases, leaving 22 bases between them. This CDR3 spans 14 amino acids. The V gene's germline CDR1 is SGHAT and CDR2 FQNNGV. CDR3 loop: CASSPVGRPSDHTF. The CDR3 nucleotides are TGTGCCAGCAGCCCGGTGGGCCGCCCTTCCGATCACACCTTC. The variable domain in full, completed from reference TRBV11-2 and TRBJ1-2, reads EAGVAQSPRYKIIEKRQSVAFWCNPISGHATLYWYQQILGQGPKLLIQFQNNGVVDDSQLPKDRFSAERLKGVDSTLKIQPAKLEDSAVYLCASSPVGRPSDHTFGSGTRLTVV.

The count of this clone is one. V is TRBV19 and J is TRBJ2-1; 7 bases map to TRBD1. CDR3 length: 16 amino acids. The ends lost 0 bases at V and 4 bases at J; junction bases unmatched: 6. Germline values: CDR1 LNHDA, CDR2 SQIVND (reference sequence). For the CDR3, the DNA is TGTGCCAGTAGTATAGATACAGGGGCGCGGTACAATGAGCAGTTCTTC. This encodes CASSIDTGARYNEQFF. Drawing the rest from reference TRBV19 and TRBJ2-1, the complete variable domain is DGGITQSPKYLFRKEGQNVTLSCEQNLNHDAMYWYRQDPGQGLRLIYYSQIVNDFQKGDIAEGYSVSREKKESFPLTVTSAQKNPTAFYLCASSIDTGARYNEQFFGPGTRLTVL.

Written as DNA, the CDR3 is TGTGCCAGCCGCGGGGGGAACACAGATACGCAGTATTTT. Translated: CASRGGNTDTQYF. The V gene is TRBV2, the J gene TRBJ2-3; the match to TRBD2 covers 8 bases. Germline V gene data show CDR1 as SNHLY and CDR2 as FYNNEI. The CDR3 covers 13 residues. J lost 2 bases, V lost 8 bases, and 3 bases had no gene match.

The rearrangement links TRBV29-1 to TRBJ2-1; 7 bases are shared with TRBD1. The V segment lost 6 bases and the J segment 4 bases; nucleotides outside the gene matches: 9. There are 14 residues in the CDR3. Germline-derived CDR1 and CDR2 are SQVTM and ANQGSEA. DNA of the CDR3: TGCAGCGTAGACCGAGGGACAGCGTACAATGAGCAGTTCTTC. Protein sequence: CSVDRGTAYNEQFF.

This clone was seen just once. V gene TRBV7-2 combines with J gene TRBJ2-5; possible D gene TRBD2, 6 bases. CDR1 is SGHTA, CDR2 FQGNSA, per germline. CDR3 length: 15 amino acids. The germline V and J ends were trimmed by 8 bases and 2 bases, with 18 bases remaining between them. The CDR3 reads CASSVGGTLQETQYF. The DNA of the CDR3 is TGTGCCAGCTCCGTTGGGGGGACCTTACAAGAGACCCAGTACTTC.

The chain carries TRBV28 and TRBJ2-1; 7 bases match TRBD2. The CDR3 sequence is 14 residues long. Germline CDR1 and CDR2: MDHEN and SYDVKM. V shed 7 bases, J shed 4 bases, and the junction held 7 bases outside the gene matches. The chain's CDR3 is CASTAGLPYNEQFF. DNA of the CDR3: TGTGCCAGCACCGCGGGACTACCTTACAATGAGCAGTTCTTC.

The V gene is TRBV10-1, the J gene TRBJ1-1, with 8 positions matching TRBD1. Germline V gene sequence: CDR1 WNHNN, CDR2 SYGVQD (reference sequence). The trim removed 6 bases at V and 3 bases at J, leaving 3 bases unmatched. The CDR3 runs to 13 residues. The CDR3 bases are TGCGCCAGCAGGGACAGGGTCGACACTGAAGCTTTCTTT. Its protein is CASRDRVDTEAFF.

This chain joins TRBV6-5 and TRBJ1-6, with TRBD1 identical over 9 bases. V trimming: 8 bases; J trimming: 7 bases; junction bases outside the gene matches: 9. This CDR3 has 15 residues. Per germline, CDR1 MNHEY and CDR2 SVGAGI. Written as DNA, the CDR3 is TGTGCCAGCTCAAGCAGACAGGGGGAGAATTCACCCCTCCACTTT. Its translation is CASSSRQGENSPLHF.

A note on this clone: Sequence at one end of the junction differs from germline and may be a read error. This chain connects TRBV30 to TRBJ2-3, with D possibly TRBD2 on 7 matching bases. The length of the CDR3 is 14 residues. CDR1 and CDR2 (germline): GTSNPN, SVGIG (reference sequence). In DNA form, the CDR3 reads TGTGCCTGGACCGAGGGGGGGAGCAAAGATACGCAGTATTTT. It is translated as CAWTEGGSKDTQYF.

In this sample, this clone turned up a few times. In DNA form, the CDR3 reads TGTGCCAGCAGTTACCAACAGGAGGCGGGACAGAGCAATCAGCCCCAGCATTTT. It yields the protein CASSYQQEAGQSNQPQHF. J is TRBJ1-5 and V is TRBV6-2 or TRBV6-3, with 7 positions matching TRBD1. Trimming took 2 bases from V and 1 from J; bases not matched to a gene: 11. Germline lookup yields CDR1 MNHEY and CDR2 SVGEGT. This CDR3 spans 18 amino acids.

This chain uses TRBV19 with TRBJ2-7, with 9 bases lining up with TRBD1. Germline loops: CDR1 LNHDA, CDR2 SQIVND (reference sequence). The CDR3 sequence is 14 residues long. Trimming took 4 bases from V and 5 from J; bases not matched to a gene: 6. CDR3 amino acids: CASSSRDRVHEQYF. DNA of the CDR3: TGTGCCAGTAGTAGCCGGGACAGGGTCCACGAGCAGTACTTC.

The genes are TRBV20-1 and TRBJ2-1, with TRBD1 matching over 8 bases. The V gene's germline CDR1 is DFQATT and CDR2 SNEGSKA (reference sequence). This CDR3 region has 11 residues. The ends lost 4 bases at V and 15 bases at J; junction bases unmatched: 8. As DNA, the CDR3 is TGCAGTGCTACCCGGGACAGGAGTTTGTTCTTC. This translates into CSATRDRSLFF.

The rearrangement joins TRBV7-2 to TRBJ2-5; 7 bases map to TRBD1. Losses at the gene ends were 3 bases for V and 2 bases for J; bases not matched to a gene: 0. CDR1 and CDR2 (germline): SGHTA, FQGNSA. This CDR3 is 13 amino acids long. The chain's CDR3 is CASSLGQQETQYF. CDR3 nucleotide sequence: TGTGCCAGCAGCTTGGGACAGCAAGAGACCCAGTACTTC.

The chain is built from TRBV28 and TRBJ1-4, with 7 bases identical to TRBD1. This CDR3 has 11 amino acids. In germline, CDR1 is MDHEN, CDR2 SYDVKM. Trimming took 6 bases from V and 15 from J; bases not matched to a gene: 7. The CDR3 region is CASSPRDSMFF. In DNA, the CDR3 is TGTGCCAGCAGCCCCCGGGACAGCATGTTTTTT.

The J gene is TRBJ2-7, the V gene TRBV7-2; D gene uncertain. The CDR3 is 12 residues long. In germline, CDR1 is SGHTA, CDR2 FQGNSA. Trimming removed 4 bases from V and 2 bases from J, with 6 bases in between. CDR3 residues: CASSSNPYEQYF. In nucleotides, the CDR3 is TGTGCCAGCAGCTCCAATCCCTACGAGCAGTACTTC.

The CDR3 DNA is TGTGCCAGTAGTGCACGGACTGCGGAACTGTTTTTT. Protein sequence: CASSARTAELFF. The rearrangement uses TRBV19 and TRBJ1-4; D is undetermined. The V gene's germline CDR1 is LNHDA and CDR2 SQIVND (reference sequence). Trimming removed 5 bases from V and 12 bases from J, with 13 bases in between. The CDR3 extends over 12 amino acids. Based on the CDR3 plus reference TRBV19 and TRBJ1-4, the full variable domain is DGGITQSPKYLFRKEGQNVTLSCEQNLNHDAMYWYRQDPGQGLRLIYYSQIVNDFQKGDIAEGYSVSREKKESFPLTVTSAQKNPTAFYLCASSARTAELFFGSGTQLSVL.

The chain recombines TRBV4-2 with TRBJ1-1; D remains ambiguous. V gave up 0 bases and J gave up 11 bases, with 10 bases separating them. Germline loops: CDR1 LGHNA, CDR2 YNFKEQ. The CDR3 sequence is 12 residues long. In DNA form, the CDR3 reads TGTGCCAGCAGCCAAGATCGAGTGTCGGCTTTCTTT. This sequence encodes CASSQDRVSAFF.

The table lists this clone with a few counts. The DNA of the CDR3 is TGTGCCAGCAGCGAACAGGGTTTAGCGTACGAGCAGTACTTC. This sequence encodes CASSEQGLAYEQYF. J is TRBJ2-7 and V is TRBV13, with a possible D match to TRBD1 (6 bases). This CDR3 comprises 14 residues. V lost 5 bases to trimming and J lost 4 bases, with 15 bases between them. CDR1 is PRHDT, CDR2 FYEKMQ, per germline (reference sequence). Variable domain in full (rest from reference TRBV13 and TRBJ2-7): AAGVIQSPRHLIKEKRETATLKCYPIPRHDTVYWYQQGPGQDPQFLISFYEKMQSDKGSIPDRFSAQQFSDYHSELNMSSLELGDSALYFCASSEQGLAYEQYFGPGTRLTVT.

This clone has just a few counts. The chain employs TRBV18 and TRBJ2-1; 9 bases are shared with TRBD2. Germline V gene sequence: CDR1 KGHSH, CDR2 LQKENI. J lost 9 bases, V lost 2 bases, and 5 bases had no gene match. This CDR3 is built from 14 residues. CDR3 region: CASSPEGLAIEQFF. The CDR3 nucleotides read TGTGCCAGCTCACCAGAGGGACTAGCTATTGAGCAGTTCTTC.

This sequence joins TRBV19 and TRBJ1-2, with 8 bases matching TRBD1. Germline lookup yields CDR1 LNHDA and CDR2 SQIVND (reference sequence). Losses at the gene ends were 3 bases for V and 8 bases for J; bases not matched to a gene: 5. This CDR3 contains 13 residues. CDR3 residues: CASSMPGGRGYTF. Written as DNA, the CDR3 is TGTGCCAGTAGTATGCCAGGGGGCAGAGGCTACACCTTC.

DNA of the CDR3: TGTGCCAGCAGTTACTACCGGGACTCGAGGGGAAACATTCAGTACTTC. The encoded protein is CASSYYRDSRGNIQYF. The V call is TRBV6-2 or TRBV6-3, the J call TRBJ2-4; the D gene is possibly TRBD2 (6 bases). CDR3 length: 16 residues. Trimming cost V 1 base and J 6 bases, with 16 bases left between them. The V gene's germline CDR1 is MNHEY and CDR2 SVGEGT.

The chain joins TRBV29-1 to TRBJ1-1; no clear D gene. The CDR3 totals 12 residues. Germline V gene lookup returns CDR1 SQVTM and CDR2 ANQGSEA. Trimming stripped 0 bases from V and 5 bases from J, with 7 bases between. This CDR3 reads CSVEDRETEAFF. CDR3 sequence (DNA): TGCAGCGTTGAAGATCGAGAGACTGAAGCTTTCTTT.

This chain links TRBV3-1 (or the pseudogene TRBV3-2) with TRBJ2-7; D is undetermined. V shed 1 base and J shed 6 bases, with 10 bases lying between them. Germline CDR1 is LGHDT and CDR2 is YNNKEL (reference sequence). The CDR3 is made up of 13 amino acids. CDR3 amino acids: CASSQGRVREQYF. In DNA form, the CDR3 reads TGTGCCAGCAGCCAAGGGAGAGTGCGCGAGCAGTACTTC.

The rearrangement uses TRBV2 and TRBJ2-7; D is perhaps TRBD2 (5 bases). The CDR3 is 14 amino acids. Germline CDR1 reads SNHLY; CDR2 reads FYNNEI. Trimming pared 7 bases from V and 2 bases from J, leaving 15 bases between. The CDR3 reads CASISGSHTYEQYF. The CDR3 DNA reads TGTGCCAGCATTTCGGGAAGCCATACCTACGAGCAGTACTTC. The whole variable domain, filled in from reference TRBV2 and TRBJ2-7, reads EPEVTQTPSHQVTQMGQEVILRCVPISNHLYFYWYRQILGQKVEFLVSFYNNEISEKSEIFDDQFSVERPDGSNFTLKIRSTKLEDSAMYFCASISGSHTYEQYFGPGTRLTVT.

This chain joins TRBV19 and TRBJ1-2, with a weak D call TRBD1 (5 bases). Trimming shortened V by 5 bases and J by 0 bases, and 22 bases separated the two germline ends. CDR1 and CDR2 (germline): LNHDA, SQIVND (reference sequence). The CDR3 covers 18 residues. As DNA, the CDR3 is TGTGCCAGTAGTCGCGGCAGGGCCGATCTGCCTACTAACTATGGCTACACCTTC. This gives the protein CASSRGRADLPTNYGYTF.